Listed here are 16 T cell receptor beta chains from one sample, sequenced in a study of T cell changes during pregnancy in multiple sclerosis. Profiling relied on immunoSEQ multiplex PCR, and the TCRdb table lists in-frame clones only, not all of them. In the table there are under 50,000 clones, 95% of which are singletons. The sample here was CD8+ T cells from peripheral blood mononuclear cells, taken in the first trimester of pregnancy. These receptors came from a female donor with multiple sclerosis, enrolled in a pregnancy study.

The chain is built from TRBV5-1 and TRBJ1-1; tentative D call: TRBD1 (6 bases). Looked up from germline, CDR1 is SGHRS and CDR2 is YFSETQ. The CDR3 runs to 14 residues. V lost 4 bases to trimming and J lost 6 bases, with 16 bases between them. CDR3 residues: CASSDRTAGPEAFF. CDR3 bases: TGCGCCAGCAGCGACAGGACCGCCGGGCCTGAAGCTTTCTTT. Supplemented by reference TRBV5-1 and TRBJ1-1, the full variable domain reads KAGVTQTPRYLIKTRGQQVTLSCSPISGHRSVSWYQQTPGQGLQFLFEYFSETQRNKGNFPGRFSGRQFSNSRSEMNVSTLELGDSALYLCASSDRTAGPEAFFGQGTRLTVV.

This rearrangement joins TRBV5-6 to TRBJ2-1; 8 bases are shared with TRBD1. Germline V gene sequence: CDR1 SGHDT, CDR2 YYEEEE. The CDR3 is 14 amino acids. The V segment lost 2 bases and the J segment 7 bases; nucleotides outside the gene matches: 5. DNA of the CDR3: TGTGCCAGCAGCTTTCAGACAGGGGTGAATGAGCAGTTCTTC. This encodes CASSFQTGVNEQFF.

The rearrangement uses TRBV19 and TRBJ2-1, with D unresolved. The V and J ends lost 6 bases and 4 bases respectively, with 16 bases between them. The length of the CDR3 is 15 residues. CDR1 LNHDA and CDR2 SQIVND come from the germline V gene (reference sequence). Here the CDR3 DNA reads TGTGCCAGTAGCCCCCGTTTCCCTCCTTACAATGAGCAGTTCTTC. Residues: CASSPRFPPYNEQFF.

The chain combines TRBV7-2 with TRBJ2-2; TRBD2 matches 13 bases. The CDR3 runs to 19 residues. With 6 bases clipped from V and 0 bases from J, the junction kept 10 bases outside the gene matches. The germline V gene encodes CDR1 SGHTA and CDR2 FQGNSA. CDR3 nucleotides: TGTGCCAGCAGTTCCCCCGGGACTAGCGGGATTTCGAACACCGGGGAGCTGTTTTTT. Translation gives CASSSPGTSGISNTGELFF.

The rearrangement links TRBV30 to TRBJ1-1, with TRBD1 as a possible D gene (6 bases). CDR3 length equals 12 residues. Germline V CDR1 and CDR2: GTSNPN, SVGIG (reference sequence). Trimming took 4 bases from V and 4 from J, leaving 10 bases between them. The CDR3 nucleotides are TGTGCCTGGAAACAGGGACCCACTGAAGCTTTCTTT. It specifies CAWKQGPTEAFF. The whole variable domain, filled in from reference TRBV30 and TRBJ1-1, reads SQTIHQWPATLVQPVGSPLSLECTVEGTSNPNLYWYRQAAGRGLQLLFYSVGIGQISSEVPQNLSASRPQDRQFILSSKKLLLSDSGFYLCAWKQGPTEAFFGQGTRLTVV.

This rearrangement joins TRBV6-4 to TRBJ2-3; 8 bases are a match to TRBD2. The CDR3 length is 15 residues. Germline loops: CDR1 MRHNA, CDR2 SNTAGT. V lost 6 bases and J lost 2; bases outside the gene matches: 7. CDR3 loop: CASSLSGSHTDTQYF. CDR3 coding DNA: TGTGCCAGCAGCTTAAGCGGGAGCCACACAGATACGCAGTATTTT.

The chain employs TRBV27 and TRBJ1-2, with no clear D. Germline V gene data show CDR1 as MNHEY and CDR2 as SMNVEV (reference sequence). V shed 5 bases and J shed 7 bases, with 17 bases lying between them. The CDR3 is made up of 14 amino acids. The CDR3 DNA reads TGTGCCAGCAGTCCTACTCGGGGATTGGGTGGCTACACCTTC. It encodes CASSPTRGLGGYTF.

This chain joins TRBV28 and TRBJ1-1; D remains ambiguous. The CDR3 has 13 residues. Germline V gene sequence: CDR1 MDHEN, CDR2 SYDVKM. Trimming removed 6 bases at V and 6 bases at J, with 14 bases between. CDR3 loop: CASSQSYSAEAFF. CDR3 bases: TGTGCCAGCAGCCAAAGCTACTCCGCTGAAGCTTTCTTT.

The gene calls are TRBV1 and TRBJ2-5; TRBD2, as called in the table, went unchecked against the DNA. TRBV1 is an annotated pseudogene. The CDR3 totals 21 residues. The CDR3 sequence: CTSSQDSAGSTQTSGKETQYF. As DNA, the CDR3 is TGCACCAGCAGCCAAGACTCGGCAGGTTCCACTCAGACTAGCGGGAAAGAGACCCAGTACTTC.

The genes are TRBV19 and TRBJ2-1; a weak D match, TRBD1 (5 bases). The germline V gene has CDR1 LNHDA and CDR2 SQIVND (reference sequence). Trimming stripped 2 bases from V and 7 bases from J, with 9 bases between. The CDR3 covers 13 residues. This CDR3 is CASSISGSNEQFF. The CDR3 nucleotides are TGTGCCAGTAGTATATCAGGGTCTAATGAGCAGTTCTTC. The full variable domain, rest sourced from reference TRBV19 and TRBJ2-1, is DGGITQSPKYLFRKEGQNVTLSCEQNLNHDAMYWYRQDPGQGLRLIYYSQIVNDFQKGDIAEGYSVSREKKESFPLTVTSAQKNPTAFYLCASSISGSNEQFFGPGTRLTVL.

CDR3 bases: TGTGCCAGCAGTACCCGGACTAGCGGGAGGGCTTTTGGTGAGCAGTTCTTC. This encodes CASSTRTSGRAFGEQFF. The J gene is TRBJ2-1, the V gene TRBV27, with TRBD2 identical over 15 bases. The ends lost 5 bases at V and 9 bases at J; junction bases unmatched: 11. Germline V gene lookup returns CDR1 MNHEY and CDR2 SMNVEV (reference sequence). The CDR3 consists of 17 residues.

The J gene is TRBJ1-1, the V gene TRBV30; 8 bases align to TRBD1. The CDR3 consists of 13 residues. Trimming at V came to 5 bases and at J to 1 base, leaving 3 bases not matched to a gene. Germline V gene lookup returns CDR1 GTSNPN and CDR2 SVGIG (reference sequence). DNA of the CDR3: TGTGCCTGGGATACAGGGGGGAACACTGAAGCTTTCTTT. This sequence encodes CAWDTGGNTEAFF.

The rearrangement links TRBV27 to TRBJ2-3; TRBD2 matches 9 bases. Germline loops: CDR1 MNHEY, CDR2 SMNVEV (reference sequence). CDR3 length: 15 amino acids. The trim removed 4 bases at V and 4 bases at J, leaving 6 bases unmatched. The CDR3 DNA reads TGTGCCAGCAGTTGGGCAGCGGGAGGAGCAGATACGCAGTATTTT. Protein: CASSWAAGGADTQYF.

This clone has just one count. V is TRBV19 and J is TRBJ2-3, with D possibly being TRBD2 (5 bases). Germline CDR1 is LNHDA and CDR2 is SQIVND (reference sequence). This CDR3 has 15 amino acids. V was clipped by 5 bases and J by 2 bases, with 14 bases between them. The CDR3 DNA reads TGTGCCAGTAGTTTGTCCGACTATACCACAGATACGCAGTATTTT. As protein: CASSLSDYTTDTQYF.

The chain is built from TRBV13 and TRBJ1-1; TRBD1 matches 11 bases. The CDR3 covers 13 residues. Germline V gene sequence: CDR1 PRHDT, CDR2 FYEKMQ (reference sequence). V lost 4 bases to trimming and J lost 11 bases; unmatched junction nucleotides: 6. CDR3 DNA sequence: TGTGCCAGCAGCTCGGACAGGGGGCGCTTCGCTTTCTTT. Translated: CASSSDRGRFAFF.

This clone is a singleton in its sample. The chain is built from TRBV30 and TRBJ1-2, with TRBD1 as a possible D gene (6 bases). Per germline, CDR1 GTSNPN and CDR2 SVGIG (reference sequence). V lost 0 bases, J lost 5 bases, and 7 bases lay in between. CDR3 length: 12 residues. CDR3 region: CAWSVGQYGYTF. CDR3 in DNA: TGTGCCTGGAGTGTAGGACAGTATGGCTACACCTTC.